This T cell receptor beta chain was recovered during a study of control samples from healthy donors and cancer patients (dated by TCRdb to 2020 to 2022). Libraries were made using the immunoSEQ multiplex PCR assay. TCRdb obtained this table from immuneACCESS and retained in-frame rearrangements with V and J assigned. These tables miss some clones; where compared with another copy, unresolved V genes account for less than half of the shortfall, and the remainder is unexplained. In all, the sample holds around 42,000 clones, and less than 95% of those were seen once. The ten largest clones add up to approximately 24% of the sample. Worth noting for this clone: The antigen it binds to is not known. Per-base quality was not reported, and no clone a single base away is much larger than it.

V and J are trimmed by 7 bases and 4 bases, and the gene matches miss 6 bases of the junction. The germline V gene gives CDR1 as MNHNS and CDR2 as SASEGT. Including the terminal cysteine and phenylalanine, the CDR3 comprises 14 residues. Only the CDR3 DNA stays, 42 bases, in frame from base 1. The chain is encoded by TRBV6-1 joined to TRBJ2-1, and TRBD1 aligns with 8 junction nucleotides. The sequencing input was blood. This sequence originates from a man aged 55-75 years in good health. The CDR3 amino acid sequence is: CASIPGQAYNEQFF. In nucleotides, the sequence is TGTGCCAGCATCCCGGGACAGGCATACAATGAGCAGTTCTTC.